This is a list of T cell receptor beta chains from one sample in a study of blood T cell repertoires in COVID-19. TCRdb's copy holds only in-frame clones and misses some; the assay was immunoSEQ multiplex PCR. The sample lists approximately 440,000 clones; around 88% were seen once. The sample consisted of peripheral blood. The receptors here all came from a woman between 45 and 65 years old with COVID-19, enrolled during active disease. The CDR3 runs from the conserved cysteine through the conserved F or W.

TRBV4-2 | CASSQDLTGAGYTF
TRBV5-4 | CASSSRDRLNEQFF
TRBV2 | CASSEGWRVGYEQYF
TRBV5-4 | CASRGGNRDLSDTQYF
TRBV9 | CASSSQMNTEAFF
TRBV19 | CASNHNWEFAGHSPLHF
TRBV7-7 | CASSHLPFADRQGKKETQYF
TRBV29-1 | CSAGTGFKTEAFF
TRBV6-4 | CASGQAPGTEAFF
TRBV4-2 | CASSQEDRDYGYTF
TRBV5-6 | CASSFNRANTEAFF
TRBV9 | CASRRDRDTGELFF
TRBV5-5 | CASSSQGNEKLFF
TRBV30 | CACQIGGQPQHF
TRBV28 | CASSLSGGLNTEAFF
TRBV7-2 | CASSLGLGTYEQYF
TRBV5-1 | CASSNWEGPGGELFF
TRBV10-3 | CAISDDAAHGGAQYF
TRBV30 | CAWSLRTGRKPQHF
TRBV6-5 | CASSVDRGGEQYF
TRBV5-1 | CASSPGGGTYEQYF
TRBV4-1 | CASSQDKGNTIYF
TRBV6-5 | CASTQTELNTEAFF
TRBV19 | CASSDRAGQPQHF
TRBV3-1/TRBV3-2 | CASSQEGRTAYNEQFF
TRBV9 | CASGMDRNAYNEQFF
TRBV6-5 | CASSYGTAGGMGGYTF
TRBV9 | CASSVNSRDRGTQYF
TRBV28 | CASSLGVGGSGEQFF
TRBV7-8 | CASSSPLGREAGEKLFF
TRBV5-5 | CASSFGGADTEAFF
TRBV5-4 | CASSSFDYRGAADTQYF
TRBV30 | CAWSRGNSNQPQHF
TRBV9 | CASSVEGRLAGGRGNEQFF
TRBV11-2 | CASSSGTGVYEQYF
TRBV6-5 | CASSQDRGPYEQYF
TRBV30 | CAWEPGGFIGYTF
TRBV3-1/TRBV3-2 | CASSQGGLVTGSWGYTF